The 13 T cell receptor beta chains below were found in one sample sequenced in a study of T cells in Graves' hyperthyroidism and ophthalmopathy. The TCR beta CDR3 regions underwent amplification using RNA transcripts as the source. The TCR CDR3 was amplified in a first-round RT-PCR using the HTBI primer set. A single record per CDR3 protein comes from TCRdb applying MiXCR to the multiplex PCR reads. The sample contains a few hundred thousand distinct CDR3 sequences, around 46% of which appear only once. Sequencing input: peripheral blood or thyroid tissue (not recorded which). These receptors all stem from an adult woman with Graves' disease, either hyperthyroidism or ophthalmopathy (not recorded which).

CDR3 nucleotides: TGCGCCAGCAGCTTGCATCAGGGGGGTAGCGGGAGTTCAGGGGCCAACGTCCTGACTTTC. This codes for CASSLHQGGSGSSGANVLTF. The chain couples TRBV5-1 to TRBJ2-6; 9 nucleotides agree with TRBD2. Germline V gene lookup returns CDR1 SGHRS and CDR2 YFSETQ. The CDR3 has 20 amino acids. V trimming: 1 base; J trimming: 4 bases; junction bases outside the gene matches: 15.

CDR3 region: CATSDSRKTSTDTQYF. The DNA of the CDR3 is TGTGCCACCAGTGATTCACGGAAGACTAGCACAGATACGCAGTATTTT. J is TRBJ2-3 and V is TRBV24-1; D is unresolved. V gave up 2 bases and J gave up 0 bases, with 11 bases separating them. The germline V gene encodes CDR1 KGHDR and CDR2 SFDVKD. The length of the CDR3 is 16 residues.

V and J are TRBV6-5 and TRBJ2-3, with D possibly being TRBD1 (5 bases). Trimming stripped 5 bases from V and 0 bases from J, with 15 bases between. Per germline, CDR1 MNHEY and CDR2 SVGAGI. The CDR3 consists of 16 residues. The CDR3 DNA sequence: TGTGCCAGCAGTCCCTACAGGAGATCTAGCACAGATACGCAGTATTTT. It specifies CASSPYRRSSTDTQYF.

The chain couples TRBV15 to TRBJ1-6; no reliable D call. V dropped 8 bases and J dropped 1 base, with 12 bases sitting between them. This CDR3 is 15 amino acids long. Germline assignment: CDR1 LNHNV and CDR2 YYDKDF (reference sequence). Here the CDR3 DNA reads TGTGCCACCTCGAGGGTCGGGTCCTATAATTCACCCCTCCACTTT. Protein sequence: CATSRVGSYNSPLHF.

The CDR3 loop reads CATSEPGTSGETQYF. As DNA, the CDR3 is TGTGCCACCAGTGAACCCGGGACTAGCGGAGAGACCCAGTACTTC. The chain links TRBV24-1 to TRBJ2-5; TRBD2 agrees at 11 bases. The CDR3 is made up of 15 amino acids. With V trimmed by 4 bases and J by 4 bases, 4 bases remained unmatched. CDR1 KGHDR and CDR2 SFDVKD come from the germline V gene.

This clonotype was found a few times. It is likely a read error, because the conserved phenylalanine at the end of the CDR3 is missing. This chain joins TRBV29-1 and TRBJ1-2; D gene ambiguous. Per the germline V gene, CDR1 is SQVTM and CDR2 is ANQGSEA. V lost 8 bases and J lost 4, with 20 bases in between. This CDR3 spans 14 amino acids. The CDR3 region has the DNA TGCAGCAGTGAAACAGAGTCAGACTTCTATGGCTACACCCTC. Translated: CSSETESDFYGYTL.

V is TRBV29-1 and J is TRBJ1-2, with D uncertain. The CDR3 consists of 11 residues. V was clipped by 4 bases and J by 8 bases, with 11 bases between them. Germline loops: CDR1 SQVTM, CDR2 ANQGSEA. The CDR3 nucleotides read TGCAGCGTTGTCCTGGGCGACGGCTACACCTTC. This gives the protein CSVVLGDGYTF.

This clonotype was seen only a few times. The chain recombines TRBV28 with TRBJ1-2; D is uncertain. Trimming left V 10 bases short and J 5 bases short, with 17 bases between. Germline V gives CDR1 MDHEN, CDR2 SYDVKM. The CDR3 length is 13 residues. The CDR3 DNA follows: TGTGCCACCACCCCAACCGGAGCGTATGGCTACACCTTC. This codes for CATTPTGAYGYTF.

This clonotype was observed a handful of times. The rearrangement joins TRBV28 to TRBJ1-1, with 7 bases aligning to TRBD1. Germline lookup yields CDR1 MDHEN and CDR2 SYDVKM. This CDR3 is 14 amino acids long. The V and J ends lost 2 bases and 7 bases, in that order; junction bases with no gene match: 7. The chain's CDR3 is CASSLAGGLGEAFF. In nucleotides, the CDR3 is TGTGCCAGCAGTTTAGCAGGGGGACTCGGTGAAGCTTTCTTT.

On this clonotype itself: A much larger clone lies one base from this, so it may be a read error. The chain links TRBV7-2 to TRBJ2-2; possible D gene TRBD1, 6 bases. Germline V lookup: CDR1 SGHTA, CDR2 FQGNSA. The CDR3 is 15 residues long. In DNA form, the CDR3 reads TGTGCCGGCAGCGGCCTCACAGGGATTCCCGGGGAGCTGTTTTTT. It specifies CAGSGLTGIPGELFF.

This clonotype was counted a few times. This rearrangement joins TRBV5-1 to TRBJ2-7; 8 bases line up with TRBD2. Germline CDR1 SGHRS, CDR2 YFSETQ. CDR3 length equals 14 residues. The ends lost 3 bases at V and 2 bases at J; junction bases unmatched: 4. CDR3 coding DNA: TGCGCCAGCAGCTCAGCGGGAGCGACCTACGAGCAGTACTTC. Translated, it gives CASSSAGATYEQYF.

The CDR3 sequence is CASSFVATGAFF. CDR3 DNA: TGTGCCAGCAGCTTCGTAGCCACCGGGGCTTTCTTT. This chain uses TRBV7-9 with TRBJ1-1; no firm D call. The CDR3 sequence is 12 residues long. Trimming stripped 3 bases from V and 11 bases from J, with 13 bases between. CDR1 and CDR2 (germline): SEHNR, FQNEAQ (reference sequence).

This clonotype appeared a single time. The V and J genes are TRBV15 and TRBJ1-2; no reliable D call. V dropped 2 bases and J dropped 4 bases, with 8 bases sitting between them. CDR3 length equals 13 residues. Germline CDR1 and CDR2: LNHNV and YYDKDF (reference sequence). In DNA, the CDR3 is TGTGCCACCAGCAGACAGGAGTCCTATGGCTACACCTTC. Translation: CATSRQESYGYTF.